The clone carrying this T cell receptor (beta chain) has a handful of counts. Its antigen is unknown. This sample is drawn from a study of OX40 agonist ivuxolimab in advanced cancers. Across the study: Treatment of patients was with ivuxolimab, an agonistic anti-OX40 (CD134) antibody. A history of anti-PD-1, anti-PD-L1 or anti-CTLA-4 therapy was acceptable, and 40% to 45% had some. Three patients responded partially, comprising one with hepatocellular carcinoma and two with cutaneous melanoma. The study's findings and limits: At 0.1 to 3.0 mg/kg, CD4+ and CD8+ blood T cells expanded clonally by week 6.

Libraries were prepared by immunoSEQ multiplex PCR; TCRdb keeps only in-frame clonotypes and omits some of them. The sample holds around 65,000 clones, around 90% seen once. Trimming removed 4 bases from V and 0 bases from J; junction bases left unmatched: 2. This CDR3 spans 15 amino acids. Per the germline V gene, CDR1 is LNHDA and CDR2 is SQIVND (reference sequence). The V and J genes are TRBV19 and TRBJ2-7; 11 nucleotides match TRBD1. The sequence was collected from an adult with an advanced solid tumor such as melanoma, head and neck, liver or kidney cancer. This specimen was CD4+ or CD8+ T cells sorted from blood, taken in a trial of the OX40 agonist ivuxolimab. CDR3 nucleotide sequence: TGTGCCAGTAGTAGCGGGACAGGGGGCTCCTACGAGCAGTACTTC. Its translation: CASSSGTGGSYEQYF.